Listed below are T cell receptor beta chains from one sample, sequenced in a study of identifying expanded T cells in peripheral blood. Libraries were prepared by immunoSEQ multiplex PCR; TCRdb keeps only in-frame clonotypes and omits some of them. The sample consists of 50,000 to 70,000 clones, around 87% of them appearing once. Sequenced material: blood. The receptors here all came from a person aged 18-70 years in good health. CDR3s include the opening cysteine and the closing phenylalanine or tryptophan.

V: TRBV6-6; CDR3: CASSYSTDREDEQYF
V: TRBV5-4; CDR3: CASSSDRDGDSPLHF
V: TRBV7-9; CDR3: CASSLGQVEDTGELFF
V: TRBV11-2; CDR3: CASHPGTGWAGYGYTF
V: TRBV11-2; CDR3: CASSFARKGEGTDTQYF
V: TRBV28; CDR3: CASRQGESPPLHF
V: TRBV30; CDR3: CAWGLGQSTDTQYF
V: TRBV7-2; CDR3: CASSLGGTSSSTDTQYF
V: TRBV7-2; CDR3: CASSRSGTLNYAGGYEQYF
V: TRBV7-3; CDR3: CASTPLSTSGGTDTQYF
V: TRBV13; CDR3: CASSHPGQGNYGYTF
V: TRBV6-4; CDR3: CASSDLAGDTGELFF
V: TRBV14; CDR3: CASSLWTGGTEAFF
V: TRBV11-2; CDR3: CASSSPGLATGELFF
V: TRBV7-6; CDR3: CASSLASTGGEQETQYF
V: TRBV5-1; CDR3: CASSSQGAEEQFF
V: TRBV30; CDR3: CAWSVHRGNTIYF
V: TRBV27; CDR3: CASSLLRTGNEKLFF
V: TRBV27; CDR3: CASISPLGNTEAFF
V: TRBV28; CDR3: CASSVTESPLGSPLHF
V: TRBV27; CDR3: CASSFRLAAYNEQFF
V: TRBV7-6; CDR3: CASSSRRLAGVGEQYF
V: TRBV5-4; CDR3: CASSLPTRVHEQYF
V: TRBV5-6; CDR3: CASSLATGSPYNEQFF
V: TRBV10-3; CDR3: CAIRGQGDWTEAFF
V: TRBV5-1; CDR3: CASSFGGWSEQYF
V: TRBV27; CDR3: CASSLEGLGEQYF
V: TRBV5-6; CDR3: CASSLGTAGYEQYF
V: TRBV30; CDR3: CAWGEISGRPNTGELFF
V: TRBV9; CDR3: CASSPSTDTQYF
V: TRBV4-1; CDR3: CASSQDRGVQPQHF
V: TRBV7-8; CDR3: CASRPRPEGGNTIYF
V: TRBV5-4; CDR3: CASSLETGYGQYF
V: TRBV28; CDR3: CASSADRVSGNQPQHF
V: TRBV6-4; CDR3: CASSDGQGGTGELFF
V: TRBV6-1; CDR3: CASSEARGPGGYTF
V: TRBV11-2; CDR3: CASSLRQGPYEQYF
V: TRBV6-4; CDR3: CASSASGTDTQYF
V: TRBV5-1; CDR3: CASRQGNTEAFF
V: TRBV4-3; CDR3: CASSQESPLLAGGPGANVLTF
V: TRBV7-2; CDR3: CASSFRDTQYF
V: TRBV5-4; CDR3: CASSFNLGNEKLFF
V: TRBV6-5; CDR3: CASSYGAGQGLAEAFF
V: TRBV5-4; CDR3: CASSLDRDRGYTF
V: TRBV5-6; CDR3: CASSTGDSVYGYTF
V: TRBV7-9; CDR3: CASSKGQGGNTIYF